A selection of T cell receptor beta chains follows, all from one sample in a study of T cell responses to AZD1222 COVID-19 vaccine. TCRdb's copy holds only in-frame clones and misses some; the assay was immunoSEQ multiplex PCR. The sample yields about 150,000 clones, approximately 90% seen once. The sequencing here drew on peripheral blood, taken on day 0 of AZD1222 vaccination. The receptors were gathered from an adult in good health. Both conserved end residues are part of each CDR3. D genes are given only for firm matches. Not every row has a clone size; where given, it reads once, few, many or a size class.

abundance: NA
j_gene: TRBJ1-1
d_gene: TRBD1
len: 13
v_gene: TRBV2
CDR3aa: CATPRGRNTEAFF
CDR3nt: TGTGCCACTCCCAGGGGGCGGAACACTGAAGCTTTCTTT

abundance: NA
j_gene: TRBJ1-5
d_gene: NA
len: 15
v_gene: TRBV7-9
CDR3aa: CASSLGFGGDQPQHF
CDR3nt: TGTGCCAGCAGCTTAGGGTTCGGCGGAGATCAGCCCCAGCATTTT

abundance: NA
j_gene: TRBJ2-7
d_gene: NA
len: 15
v_gene: TRBV19
CDR3aa: CASSASAGLSYEQYF
CDR3nt: TGTGCCAGTAGCGCCTCAGCGGGCCTCTCCTACGAGCAGTACTTC

abundance: NA
j_gene: TRBJ1-2
d_gene: TRBD1
len: 14
v_gene: TRBV30
CDR3aa: CAWSPGQGIYGYTF
CDR3nt: TGTGCCTGGAGTCCGGGACAGGGGATTTATGGCTACACCTTC

abundance: NA
j_gene: TRBJ1-2
d_gene: NA
len: 15
v_gene: TRBV5-4
CDR3aa: CASSLKDTFLYGYTF
CDR3nt: TGTGCCAGCAGCTTAAAGGACACCTTCCTCTATGGCTACACCTTC

abundance: NA
j_gene: TRBJ1-6
d_gene: NA
len: 13
v_gene: TRBV5-6
CDR3aa: CASSLASNSPLHF
CDR3nt: TGTGCCAGCAGCTTGGCCAGCAATTCACCCCTCCACTTT

abundance: NA
j_gene: TRBJ2-7
d_gene: NA
len: 14
v_gene: TRBV27
CDR3aa: CASGPRDRLYEQYF
CDR3nt: TGTGCCAGCGGACCCCGGGACCGGCTCTACGAGCAGTACTTC

abundance: NA
j_gene: TRBJ2-7
d_gene: NA
len: 13
v_gene: TRBV28
CDR3aa: CASSPQGGYEQYF
CDR3nt: TGTGCCAGCAGTCCTCAGGGGGGTTACGAGCAGTACTTC

abundance: NA
j_gene: TRBJ1-4
d_gene: NA
len: 15
v_gene: TRBV6-5
CDR3aa: CASSYSGGKDEKLFF
CDR3nt: TGTGCCAGCAGTTACTCGGGAGGGAAGGATGAAAAACTGTTTTTT

abundance: NA
j_gene: TRBJ2-7
d_gene: NA
len: 12
v_gene: TRBV7-8
CDR3aa: CASSLQGNEQYF
CDR3nt: TGTGCCAGCAGCTTGCAGGGTAACGAGCAGTACTTC

abundance: NA
j_gene: TRBJ2-3
d_gene: NA
len: 15
v_gene: TRBV7-3
CDR3aa: CASSLESGVSDTQYF
CDR3nt: TGTGCCAGCAGCTTAGAGTCCGGAGTGAGCGATACGCAGTATTTT

abundance: NA
j_gene: TRBJ1-2
d_gene: NA
len: 14
v_gene: TRBV24-1
CDR3aa: CATSDLGESYGYTF
CDR3nt: TGTGCCACCAGTGATCTAGGGGAATCCTATGGCTACACCTTC

abundance: NA
j_gene: TRBJ2-1
d_gene: TRBD2
len: 17
v_gene: TRBV10-3
CDR3aa: CAISENLAGNSYNEQFF
CDR3nt: TGTGCCATCAGTGAGAATCTAGCGGGGAACTCCTACAATGAGCAGTTCTTC

abundance: NA
j_gene: TRBJ2-1
d_gene: TRBD2
len: 16
v_gene: TRBV29-1
CDR3aa: CSVERGGGGAPNEQFF
CDR3nt: TGCAGCGTTGAAAGAGGCGGCGGGGGGGCCCCCAATGAGCAGTTCTTC

abundance: NA
j_gene: TRBJ2-1
d_gene: TRBD2
len: 13
v_gene: TRBV29-1
CDR3aa: CSVGGGDYNEQFF
CDR3nt: TGCAGCGTTGGCGGGGGAGATTACAATGAGCAGTTCTTC

abundance: NA
j_gene: TRBJ1-5
d_gene: NA
len: 14
v_gene: TRBV7-9
CDR3aa: CASSFSEGYQPQHF
CDR3nt: TGTGCCAGCAGCTTCAGCGAGGGATATCAGCCCCAGCATTTT

abundance: NA
j_gene: TRBJ1-3
d_gene: TRBD1
len: 16
v_gene: TRBV24-1
CDR3aa: CATSDEGAPFGNTIYF
CDR3nt: TGTGCCACCAGTGATGAGGGGGCCCCCTTTGGAAACACCATATATTTT

abundance: NA
j_gene: TRBJ2-2
d_gene: NA
len: 13
v_gene: TRBV10-3
CDR3aa: CATSTGVTGELFF
CDR3nt: TGTGCCACCTCGACAGGAGTCACCGGGGAGCTGTTTTTT

abundance: once
j_gene: TRBJ2-7
d_gene: TRBD1
len: 13
v_gene: TRBV5-1
CDR3aa: CASSSDRVEEQYF
CDR3nt: TGCGCCAGCAGCTCCGACAGGGTGGAAGAGCAGTACTTC

abundance: NA
j_gene: TRBJ2-1
d_gene: TRBD2
len: 18
v_gene: TRBV27
CDR3aa: CASSLLAGISSSYNEQFF
CDR3nt: TGTGCCAGCAGTTTACTAGCGGGGATAAGTAGCTCCTACAATGAGCAGTTCTTC

abundance: NA
j_gene: TRBJ1-4
d_gene: NA
len: 14
v_gene: TRBV7-2
CDR3aa: CASSLVLQGKKLFF
CDR3nt: TGTGCCAGCAGCTTAGTTCTCCAGGGGAAAAAACTGTTTTTT

abundance: NA
j_gene: TRBJ2-7
d_gene: NA
len: 14
v_gene: TRBV27
CDR3aa: CASSPYRNSYEQYF
CDR3nt: TGTGCCAGCAGTCCGTACAGGAACTCCTACGAGCAGTACTTC

abundance: NA
j_gene: TRBJ2-3
d_gene: TRBD2
len: 15
v_gene: TRBV7-3
CDR3aa: CASSWLAGGSDTQYF
CDR3nt: TGTGCCAGCAGCTGGCTAGCGGGGGGGTCAGATACGCAGTATTTT

abundance: NA
j_gene: TRBJ1-1
d_gene: NA
len: 13
v_gene: TRBV19
CDR3aa: CASSTRTGREAFF
CDR3nt: TGTGCCAGTAGTACAAGAACAGGGAGAGAAGCTTTCTTT

abundance: NA
j_gene: TRBJ2-1
d_gene: TRBD1
len: 18
v_gene: TRBV5-6
CDR3aa: CASSNLRVQGGTYNEQFF
CDR3nt: TGTGCCAGCAGCAACCTGAGGGTACAGGGGGGAACCTACAATGAGCAGTTCTTC

abundance: NA
j_gene: TRBJ1-1
d_gene: NA
len: 13
v_gene: TRBV29-1
CDR3aa: CSVVGVTNTEAFF
CDR3nt: TGCAGCGTTGTCGGCGTAACGAACACTGAAGCTTTCTTT

abundance: NA
j_gene: TRBJ1-2
d_gene: NA
len: 14
v_gene: TRBV6-1
CDR3aa: CASSEVWDGKGYTF
CDR3nt: TGTGCCAGCAGTGAAGTATGGGATGGAAAGGGCTACACCTTC

abundance: NA
j_gene: TRBJ2-4
d_gene: NA
len: 16
v_gene: TRBV7-2
CDR3aa: CASSEVGVIAKNIQYF
CDR3nt: TGTGCCAGCAGCGAAGTCGGGGTTATAGCCAAAAACATTCAGTACTTC

abundance: NA
j_gene: TRBJ2-5
d_gene: NA
len: 12
v_gene: TRBV28
CDR3aa: CASSSLLGTQYF
CDR3nt: TGTGCCAGCAGTTCGTTGTTGGGGACCCAGTACTTC

abundance: NA
j_gene: TRBJ2-1
d_gene: TRBD2
len: 15
v_gene: TRBV9
CDR3aa: CASSVGRGGATEQFF
CDR3nt: TGTGCCAGCAGCGTAGGTCGCGGGGGGGCCACTGAGCAGTTCTTC

abundance: NA
j_gene: TRBJ2-7
d_gene: TRBD2
len: 18
v_gene: TRBV7-8
CDR3aa: CASSLEASGGATLYEQYF
CDR3nt: TGTGCCAGCAGCTTAGAGGCTAGCGGGGGGGCGACCCTCTACGAGCAGTACTTC

abundance: NA
j_gene: TRBJ2-7
d_gene: TRBD1
len: 15
v_gene: TRBV11-2
CDR3aa: CASSLYQGERYEQYF
CDR3nt: TGTGCCAGCAGCTTATACCAGGGGGAACGCTACGAGCAGTACTTC

abundance: NA
j_gene: TRBJ2-3
d_gene: TRBD2
len: 15
v_gene: TRBV5-1
CDR3aa: CASSSGLAQADTQYF
CDR3nt: TGCGCCAGCAGCTCGGGACTAGCACAAGCAGATACGCAGTATTTT

abundance: NA
j_gene: TRBJ2-1
d_gene: NA
len: 15
v_gene: TRBV6-1
CDR3aa: CASSEEADSYNEQFF
CDR3nt: TGTGCCAGCAGTGAAGAGGCAGACTCCTACAATGAGCAGTTCTTC

abundance: NA
j_gene: TRBJ1-3
d_gene: NA
len: 11
v_gene: TRBV2
CDR3aa: CASQLENTIYF
CDR3nt: TGTGCCTCGCAGCTGGAAAACACCATATATTTT

abundance: NA
j_gene: TRBJ2-7
d_gene: NA
len: 14
v_gene: TRBV6-2/TRBV6-3
CDR3aa: CASSYSTLVYEQYF
CDR3nt: TGTGCCAGCAGTTACTCGACTCTGGTCTACGAGCAGTACTTC

abundance: NA
j_gene: TRBJ2-5
d_gene: TRBD2
len: 15
v_gene: TRBV7-9
CDR3aa: CASSFILAGEETQYF
CDR3nt: TGTGCCAGCAGCTTTATTCTAGCGGGGGAAGAGACCCAGTACTTC

abundance: once
j_gene: TRBJ1-1
d_gene: NA
len: 15
v_gene: TRBV7-3
CDR3aa: CASSLRRGGDTEAFF
CDR3nt: TGTGCCAGCAGCTTAAGGAGGGGCGGGGACACTGAAGCTTTCTTT

abundance: NA
j_gene: TRBJ2-2
d_gene: NA
len: 14
v_gene: TRBV27
CDR3aa: CASRPSLGAGELFF
CDR3nt: TGTGCCAGCAGACCCTCCCTGGGGGCCGGGGAGCTGTTTTTT

abundance: NA
j_gene: TRBJ1-1
d_gene: NA
len: 16
v_gene: TRBV5-5
CDR3aa: CASSLGASPLNTEAFF
CDR3nt: TGTGCCAGCAGCTTAGGGGCCAGCCCCTTAAACACTGAAGCTTTCTTT

abundance: NA
j_gene: TRBJ1-2
d_gene: NA
len: 12
v_gene: TRBV7-2
CDR3aa: CASSLEVGGYTF
CDR3nt: TGTGCCAGCAGCTTAGAGGTTGGCGGCTACACCTTC

abundance: NA
j_gene: TRBJ2-3
d_gene: NA
len: 12
v_gene: TRBV11-2
CDR3aa: CASSLGPDTQYF
CDR3nt: TGTGCCAGCAGCTTAGGACCAGATACGCAGTATTTT

abundance: once
j_gene: TRBJ2-7
d_gene: TRBD2
len: 12
v_gene: TRBV29-1
CDR3aa: CSVVRSGDEQYF
CDR3nt: TGCAGCGTTGTAAGGAGCGGGGACGAGCAGTACTTC